Below are 17 T cell receptor beta chains sequenced from a single sample in a study of cytomegalovirus exposure and HLA in healthy donors. Both 60 Vbeta primers and 13 Jbeta primers went into the PCR. Sequenced by immunoSEQ multiplex PCR; TCRdb stores in-frame clones only, minus some. The sample shows around 300,000 clones, just under 85% of them seen only once. The sequenced material came from PBMCs. The receptors were gathered from a woman between 40 and 55 years old in good health and CMV-seropositive.

This clone was observed a handful of times. The rearrangement uses TRBV6-6 and TRBJ2-7, with D unresolved. This CDR3 region has 14 residues. Trimming shortened V by 0 bases and J by 0 bases, and 6 bases separated the two germline ends. CDR1 MNHNY and CDR2 SVGAGI come from the germline V gene (reference sequence). Here the CDR3 reads CASSYSGSSYEQYF. The CDR3 DNA is TGTGCCAGCAGTTACTCGGGCAGCTCCTACGAGCAGTACTTC.

Concerning this clone: Just one base apart from a much larger clone, this may be a read error. Other DNA sequences of this sample code for an identical CDR3. The chain recombines TRBV7-9 with TRBJ1-1; tentative D call: TRBD1 (6 bases). Trimming left V 3 bases short and J 0 bases short, with 8 bases between. Germline loops: CDR1 SEHNR, CDR2 FQNEAQ (reference sequence). CDR3 length: 14 residues. Here the CDR3 reads CASSLDRLNTEAFF. In DNA form, the CDR3 reads TGTGCCAGCAGCTTGGACAGATTGAACACTGAAGCTTTCTTT.

In regard to this clone: The junction departs from the called germline gene at one end, perhaps through a read error. The V call is TRBV7-9, the J call TRBJ1-6; no clear D. Germline V gene data show CDR1 as SEHNR and CDR2 as FQNEAQ (reference sequence). The CDR3 is 15 residues long. The CDR3 protein is CSSSLNWSRDSPLHF. CDR3 in DNA: TGTTCCAGCAGCTTAAACTGGTCTCGGGATTCACCCCTCCACTTT.

The gene calls are TRBV4-1 and TRBJ2-5, with a possible D match to TRBD1 (6 bases). The germline V gene has CDR1 MGHRA and CDR2 YSYEKL. The V end was cut by 1 base, the J end by 2 bases, with 17 bases between. This CDR3 is built from 17 residues. CDR3 bases: TGCGCCAGCAGCCAAGGCGTAGACAGGACAATTCAAGAGACCCAGTACTTC. Protein sequence: CASSQGVDRTIQETQYF.

The V call is TRBV19, the J call TRBJ1-5, with D possibly being TRBD1 (5 bases). Germline V gene data show CDR1 as LNHDA and CDR2 as SQIVND (reference sequence). CDR3 length equals 15 residues. The germline V and J ends were trimmed by 5 bases and 6 bases, with 17 bases remaining between them. The CDR3 is CASSVRVGAGQPQHF. The CDR3 nucleotides are TGTGCCAGTAGTGTTCGGGTTGGGGCAGGTCAGCCCCAGCATTTT.

The chain links TRBV29-1 to TRBJ2-1; 14 bases fit TRBD2. The CDR3 spans 15 residues. V lost 7 bases and J lost 6; bases outside the gene matches: 8. CDR1 SQVTM and CDR2 ANQGSEA come from the germline V gene. CDR3 protein: CSDRKGLAGVNEQFF. The CDR3, as DNA: TGCAGCGACCGCAAGGGACTAGCGGGAGTCAATGAGCAGTTCTTC.

This chain's CDR3 is CASSAQGGVYGYTF. The CDR3 nucleotides read TGTGCCAGCAGCGCCCAGGGGGGCGTCTATGGCTACACCTTC. V usage is TRBV9 and J usage is TRBJ1-2; TRBD1 agrees at 7 bases. The germline V gene encodes CDR1 SGDLS and CDR2 YYNGEE. This CDR3 is built from 14 residues. With 3 bases clipped from V and 4 bases from J, the junction kept 6 bases outside the gene matches.

The V call is TRBV29-1, the J call TRBJ2-5; TRBD1 matches 9 bases. CDR3 length: 13 residues. The V gene end was trimmed by 0 bases and the J gene end by 11 bases; junction bases not matched to a gene: 7. Germline V gene data show CDR1 as SQVTM and CDR2 as ANQGSEA. CDR3 residues: CSVEDGTGREQYF. The CDR3 bases are TGCAGCGTTGAAGATGGGACAGGGAGGGAGCAGTACTTC.

Concerning this clone itself: The junction shows a germline mismatch at one end, possibly a read error. The chain joins TRBV7-9 to TRBJ1-2; 8 bases align to TRBD1. CDR3 size: 15 residues. Germline V CDR1 and CDR2: SEHNR, FQNEAQ (reference sequence). The CDR3 nucleotides are TGTTCCAGCAGCTATGGAGACAGGGGTAACTATGGCTACACCTTC. It translates to CSSSYGDRGNYGYTF. The full variable domain, with the rest looked up from reference TRBV7-9 and TRBJ1-2, is DTGVSQNPRHKITKRGQNVTFRCDPISEHNRLYWYRQTLGQGPEFLTYFQNEAQLEKSRLLSDRFSAERPKGSFSTLEIQRTEQGDSAMYLCSSSYGDRGNYGYTFGSGTRLTVV.

The rearrangement uses TRBV30 and TRBJ2-2; a possible D gene is TRBD1 (5 bases). Trimming shortened V by 8 bases and J by 0 bases, and 16 bases separated the two germline ends. The CDR3 extends over 15 amino acids. Germline V gives CDR1 GTSNPN, CDR2 SVGIG (reference sequence). The CDR3 is CAGHSKFANTGELFF. CDR3 in DNA: TGTGCCGGACATTCTAAGTTCGCGAACACCGGGGAGCTGTTTTTT.

This clone was counted once. V usage is TRBV19 and J usage is TRBJ1-5; D may be TRBD1 (5 bases). The CDR3 is 14 amino acids. V was shortened by 7 bases and J by 3 bases, with 13 bases between the two germline ends. The germline V gene has CDR1 LNHDA and CDR2 SQIVND (reference sequence). The CDR3 sequence: CASTSGGDNQPQHF. The CDR3 region has the DNA TGTGCCAGTACCTCCGGAGGGGACAATCAGCCCCAGCATTTT.

The chain combines TRBV5-1 with TRBJ2-1, with D possibly matching TRBD2 (6 bases). This CDR3 has 14 residues. Per the germline V gene, CDR1 is SGHRS and CDR2 is YFSETQ. The ends were cut back, 0 bases at V and 4 bases at J, with 8 bases in the middle. This CDR3 is CASSLAGEYNEQFF. The DNA of the CDR3 is TGCGCCAGCAGCTTGGCGGGGGAGTACAATGAGCAGTTCTTC.

The chain combines TRBV29-1 with TRBJ2-7, with D perhaps TRBD1 (6 bases). CDR1 is SQVTM, CDR2 ANQGSEA, per germline. The CDR3 loop spans 13 amino acids. Deletions cut 5 bases from V and 2 bases from J, with 13 bases between. The CDR3 DNA reads TGCAGCGTTCTAGGGACAATCGCCTACGAGCAGTACTTC. Residues: CSVLGTIAYEQYF.

V is TRBV5-4 and J is TRBJ2-1; 12 positions agree with TRBD2. With 4 bases clipped from V and 0 bases from J, the junction kept 2 bases outside the gene matches. Germline CDR1 SGHNT, CDR2 YYREEE (reference sequence). The CDR3 has 16 residues. The DNA of the CDR3 is TGTGCCAGCAGCAAGGGACTAGCGGGCTCCTACAATGAGCAGTTCTTC. Translated, it gives CASSKGLAGSYNEQFF.

The chain combines TRBV7-2 with TRBJ2-6; 8 bases agree with TRBD2. The CDR3 totals 18 residues. The germline CDR1 and CDR2 sequences are SGHTA and FQGNSA. Losses at the gene ends were 1 base for V and 4 bases for J; bases not matched to a gene: 9. The CDR3 here is CASSLVGGGRAGANVLTF. DNA of the CDR3: TGTGCCAGCAGCTTAGTAGGCGGGGGGCGGGCCGGGGCCAACGTCCTGACTTTC.

The chain has TRBV4-1 and TRBJ2-5; D may be TRBD2 (5 bases). Trimming removed 0 bases from V and 4 bases from J, with 12 bases in between. Germline V lookup: CDR1 MGHRA, CDR2 YSYEKL. The CDR3 runs 15 residues. The CDR3 reads CASSQDLLVRETQYF. The CDR3, as DNA: TGCGCCAGCAGCCAAGATCTACTAGTGAGAGAGACCCAGTACTTC.

The V and J genes are TRBV7-9 and TRBJ2-7, with TRBD1 identical over 9 bases. The length of the CDR3 is 14 residues. J was trimmed by 5 bases and V by 5 bases; bases with no gene match: 7. CDR1 is SEHNR and CDR2 is FQNEAQ in the germline V gene (reference sequence). CDR3: CASSTGQGSDEQYF. CDR3 in DNA: TGTGCCAGCAGCACCGGACAGGGGAGCGACGAGCAGTACTTC. Full variable domain (remainder filled in from reference TRBV7-9 and TRBJ2-7): DTGVSQNPRHKITKRGQNVTFRCDPISEHNRLYWYRQTLGQGPEFLTYFQNEAQLEKSRLLSDRFSAERPKGSFSTLEIQRTEQGDSAMYLCASSTGQGSDEQYFGPGTRLTVT.